Presented here are 14 T cell receptor beta chains from one specimen sequenced in a study of patients and donors after allogeneic stem cell transplantation. TCRdb recomputed calls from the RT-PCR reads with MiXCR, one row per CDR3 protein. The sample lists about 960,000 distinct CDR3 sequences, roughly 18% seen once, with roughly 6.4% in the top ten. Input material: blood, either unsorted or a sorted T cell fraction (not recorded which). Receptors were obtained from a human donor who was either an allogeneic HSCT recipient or a stem cell or donor lymphocyte infusion donor (not recorded which). It is not recorded whose cells these are; they may come from a transplant donor.

This clonotype was seen more than once but under ten times. This sequence joins TRBV4-3 and TRBJ1-5; TRBD1 matches 11 bases. CDR3 length: 17 amino acids. Germline CDR1 is LGHNA and CDR2 is YSLEER. V shed 0 bases, J shed 6 bases, and the junction held 7 bases outside the gene matches. CDR3 sequence: CASSQEAGTGGGQPQHF. DNA of the CDR3: TGCGCCAGCAGCCAAGAAGCCGGGACAGGGGGGGGTCAGCCCCAGCATTTT.

The CDR3 DNA sequence: TGTGCCAGCAGTGAACAACCGGGGGAGGGAACCGGGGAGCTGTTTTTT. Its translation: CASSEQPGEGTGELFF. This chain links TRBV25-1 with TRBJ2-2; TRBD2 agrees at 7 bases. The CDR3 length is 16 residues. J gave up 5 bases and V 2 bases, and 8 bases lay outside the gene matches. CDR1 is MGHDK, CDR2 SYGVNS, per germline.

This clonotype was detected a few times. The rearrangement uses TRBV6-1 and TRBJ2-5; D might be TRBD1 (6 bases). The V end was cut by 3 bases, the J end by 5 bases, with 13 bases between. This CDR3 has 14 residues. Germline-derived CDR1 and CDR2 are MNHNS and SASEGT. The CDR3 sequence is CASSDRGFWETQYF. The CDR3 DNA sequence: TGTGCCAGCAGTGACAGGGGTTTCTGGGAGACCCAGTACTTC.

The chain carries TRBV20-1 and TRBJ2-5; TRBD2 is a possible D gene (7 bases). The CDR3 totals 14 residues. The V and J ends lost 5 bases and 4 bases respectively, with 17 bases between them. CDR1 DFQATT and CDR2 SNEGSKA come from the germline V gene (reference sequence). The CDR3 spells CSAGGAPSGETQYF. The CDR3 DNA reads as TGCAGTGCTGGGGGGGCACCTTCAGGAGAGACCCAGTACTTC.

This clonotype has more than one count but fewer than ten. J is TRBJ2-2 and V is TRBV6-1, with 8 positions matching TRBD2. Trimming removed 6 bases from V and 1 base from J; junction bases left unmatched: 7. Per the germline V gene, CDR1 is MNHNS and CDR2 is SASEGT. The CDR3 runs 16 residues. The CDR3 is CASSSQTSGNTGELFF. CDR3 in DNA: TGTGCCAGCAGCTCCCAAACTAGCGGGAACACCGGGGAGCTGTTTTTT.

The chain has TRBV27 and TRBJ1-1, with TRBD1 matching 8 bases. The germline gives CDR1 MNHEY, CDR2 SMNVEV (reference sequence). Losses at the gene ends were 6 bases for V and 0 bases for J; bases not matched to a gene: 9. The CDR3 extends over 16 amino acids. CDR3 sequence reads: CASSPSGQALNTEAFF. CDR3 bases: TGTGCCAGCAGCCCCTCGGGACAGGCTTTGAACACTGAAGCTTTCTTT.

V usage is TRBV27 and J usage is TRBJ1-5; 9 nucleotides line up with TRBD1. Germline CDR1 is MNHEY and CDR2 is SMNVEV (reference sequence). Trimming cost V 5 bases and J 1 base; bases outside gene matches: 3. The CDR3 runs to 15 residues. CDR3 sequence: CASSTTGGSNQPQHF. CDR3 DNA sequence: TGTGCCAGCAGTACGACAGGGGGGAGCAATCAGCCCCAGCATTTT.

V gene TRBV12-3 or TRBV12-4 combines with J gene TRBJ1-6; D is possibly TRBD1 (5 bases). CDR3 size: 15 residues. V dropped 2 bases and J dropped 4 bases, with 9 bases sitting between them. CDR3 in amino acids: CASSLRDGYNSPLHF. CDR3 nucleotides: TGTGCCAGCAGTTTACGGGACGGTTATAATTCACCCCTCCACTTT.

V is TRBV11-2 and J is TRBJ2-3; 7 positions agree with TRBD1. Germline loops: CDR1 SGHAT, CDR2 FQNNGV. The CDR3 totals 20 residues. The ends lost 1 base at V and 2 bases at J; junction bases unmatched: 18. The chain's CDR3 is CASSLVGIMRRTGDTDTQYF. The CDR3 DNA follows: TGTGCCAGCAGCTTAGTTGGGATTATGCGTCGGACAGGAGACACAGATACGCAGTATTTT.

The chain recombines TRBV12-3 or TRBV12-4 with TRBJ2-7; 10 nucleotides match TRBD2. The V and J ends lost 7 bases and 3 bases, in that order; junction bases with no gene match: 6. This CDR3 region has 14 residues. The CDR3 sequence is CASTIQREGYEQYF. The CDR3 bases are TGTGCCAGCACCATACAGCGGGAGGGCTACGAGCAGTACTTC.

In this sample, this clonotype turned up a few times. This chain uses TRBV6-5 with TRBJ2-2, with 8 bases identical to TRBD2. The CDR3 is 14 residues long. V lost 3 bases and J lost 5; bases outside the gene matches: 2. Germline V gene sequence: CDR1 MNHEY, CDR2 SVGAGI. The CDR3 reads CASSYSGGTGELFF. Written as DNA, the CDR3 is TGTGCCAGCAGTTATTCGGGGGGGACCGGGGAGCTGTTTTTT.

This clonotype was recorded at least ten times. This chain links TRBV4-3 with TRBJ2-1; 8 nucleotides agree with TRBD2. Germline-derived CDR1 and CDR2 are LGHNA and YSLEER. The CDR3 runs 14 residues. The ends lost 1 base at V and 10 bases at J; junction bases unmatched: 6. The CDR3 reads CASSQGRGGWEQFF. For the CDR3, the DNA is TGCGCCAGCAGCCAAGGTCGGGGGGGCTGGGAGCAGTTCTTC.

This clonotype was seen many times. The chain carries TRBV12-3 or TRBV12-4 and TRBJ2-5, with a possible D match to TRBD2 (6 bases). This CDR3 has 14 amino acids. V lost 2 bases to trimming and J lost 3 bases, with 10 bases between them. The DNA for the CDR3 is TGTGCCAGCAGTTTAAGGGGAGGAGAAGAGACCCAGTACTTC. Amino acid sequence: CASSLRGGEETQYF.

This clonotype was observed a handful of times. The chain recombines TRBV7-2 with TRBJ2-1; 8 bases map to TRBD2. This CDR3 has 14 amino acids. Looked up from germline, CDR1 is SGHTA and CDR2 is FQGNSA. The ends lost 4 bases at V and 7 bases at J; junction bases unmatched: 6. This chain's CDR3 is CASSSAGAMNEQFF. As DNA, the CDR3 is TGTGCCAGCAGCTCAGCGGGAGCTATGAATGAGCAGTTCTTC.